This T cell receptor (beta chain) was captured by sequencing in a study of T cell responses to AZD1222 COVID-19 vaccine. Study outcomes and limitations: Seropositive status at baseline applied to only 6 or 7 AZD1222 recipients. Targeting of unmutated variant regions was reportedly seen in nearly half of spike-specific TCRs. It should be noted that donors were predominantly white British and more often female, and clonal diversity was possibly underestimated.

CDR1 is MDHEN, CDR2 SYDVKM, per germline. Losses at the gene ends were 5 bases for V and 2 bases for J; bases not matched to a gene: 13. The CDR3 extends over 18 amino acids. Of note for this clone: Its cognate antigen is unknown.

Some clones are missing from TCRdb's copy, which holds only in-frame ones; the method was immunoSEQ multiplex PCR. The sample includes roughly 150,000 clones, around nine tenths of them seen just once. The receptor comes from an adult in good health. V gene TRBV28 combines with J gene TRBJ2-7; 12 positions agree with TRBD2. This sample comprised peripheral blood, obtained on day 0 of AZD1222 vaccination. The CDR3 spells CASSLSTSGSPRTYEQYF. CDR3 DNA: TGTGCCAGCAGTCTATCGACTAGCGGGAGCCCTCGGACCTACGAGCAGTACTTC.